The 32 T cell receptor beta chains reported below all come from one sample, sequenced in a study of blood T cells in healthy people across ages. The use of a sample-barcoded 5' primer and a J-beta primer mix characterized a second PCR of about 6 to 12 cycles. One entry per CDR3 protein results from TCRdb running MiXCR on the 5' RACE reads. There are hundreds of thousands of distinct CDR3 sequences in the sample; 56% occur only once, and 20% to 30% lies in the top ten. Source material: blood. These receptors were obtained from a man aged 35-49 years in good health.

This chain connects TRBV24-1 to TRBJ2-5; D is perhaps TRBD2 (7 bases). There are 15 residues in the CDR3. The ends were cut back, 5 bases at V and 5 bases at J, with 17 bases in the middle. Germline CDR1 KGHDR, CDR2 SFDVKD. The chain's CDR3 is CATSAAGGLSETQYF. The CDR3 DNA sequence: TGTGCCACCAGTGCCGCCGGGGGGCTCTCGGAGACCCAGTACTTC.

The table lists this clonotype with a few counts. The V and J genes are TRBV29-1 and TRBJ1-5; 8 bases match TRBD1. Germline V gene data show CDR1 as SQVTM and CDR2 as ANQGSEA. J lost 3 bases, V lost 6 bases, and 4 bases had no gene match. The length of the CDR3 is 13 residues. DNA of the CDR3: TGCAGCGTGGTGACAGGGGTCAATCAGCCCCAGCATTTT. Protein sequence: CSVVTGVNQPQHF.

The rearrangement uses TRBV6-2 or TRBV6-3 and TRBJ2-1; unclear D gene. This CDR3 has 12 amino acids. Between the trimmed V and J ends, which lost 6 bases and 7 bases, there was a span of 10 bases. Germline CDR1 is MNHEY and CDR2 is SVGEGT. CDR3 in amino acids: CASRAGGNEQFF. The DNA of the CDR3 is TGTGCCAGCAGGGCAGGTGGAAATGAGCAGTTCTTC.

The chain carries TRBV11-2 and TRBJ2-6; 8 positions match TRBD1. The ends lost 5 bases at V and 0 bases at J; junction bases unmatched: 9. In germline, CDR1 is SGHAT, CDR2 FQNNGV. There are 18 residues in the CDR3. The CDR3 DNA sequence: TGTGCCAGCAGCCACCGGACAGGGTCCTACTCTGGGGCCAACGTCCTGACTTTC. As protein: CASSHRTGSYSGANVLTF.

V usage is TRBV6-1 and J usage is TRBJ2-5; 10 bases line up with TRBD2. This CDR3 has 15 residues. Germline assignment: CDR1 MNHNS and CDR2 SASEGT. J gave up 5 bases and V 5 bases, and 8 bases lay outside the gene matches. The CDR3 DNA sequence: TGTGCCAGCAGTCCCCCTAGCGGGAGTTGGGAGACCCAGTACTTC. The encoded protein is CASSPPSGSWETQYF.

This clonotype was detected only a few times. The chain uses TRBV29-1 and TRBJ1-1, with D possibly being TRBD1 (6 bases). This CDR3 spans 13 amino acids. V lost 4 bases and J lost 1, with 10 bases in between. The V gene's germline CDR1 is SQVTM and CDR2 ANQGSEA. The CDR3 DNA reads as TGCAGCGTTGTAAGGGACAAGAACACTGAAGCTTTCTTT. It encodes CSVVRDKNTEAFF.

The sample holds a few counts of this clonotype. CDR3 residues: CSVGGDGANVLTF. CDR3 in DNA: TGCAGCGTTGGAGGGGACGGGGCCAACGTCCTGACTTTC. The V gene is TRBV29-1, the J gene TRBJ2-6, with D perhaps assigned TRBD1 or TRBD2 (5 bases each). V was cut by 4 bases and J by 4 bases, with 8 bases left in between. The CDR3 runs 13 residues. Germline CDR1 SQVTM, CDR2 ANQGSEA.

In its sample, this clonotype was seen a few times. V is TRBV6-5 and J is TRBJ1-1; the D gene is possibly TRBD1 (5 bases). The germline V and J ends were trimmed by 0 bases and 6 bases, with 17 bases remaining between them. The CDR3 spans 16 residues. Per germline, CDR1 MNHEY and CDR2 SVGAGI. The CDR3 is CASSYSIGAVAAEAFF. The CDR3 coding sequence is TGTGCCAGCAGTTACTCGATCGGGGCAGTGGCTGCTGAAGCTTTCTTT.

This clonotype was picked up a small number of times. The V gene is TRBV3-1, the J gene TRBJ1-6, with 7 positions matching TRBD1. This CDR3 is built from 15 residues. Trimming removed 4 bases from V and 7 bases from J; junction bases left unmatched: 7. Germline lookup yields CDR1 LGHDT and CDR2 YNNKEL (reference sequence). In DNA, the CDR3 is TGTGCCAGCAGCCCAGGACAGGCTGAAAATTCACCCCTCCACTTT. Its translation: CASSPGQAENSPLHF.

CDR3 nucleotide sequence: TGCAGTGCTAGTGAGCAGCTGGGGAACTATGGCTACACCTTC. This sequence encodes CSASEQLGNYGYTF. This chain joins TRBV20-1 and TRBJ1-2, with D unclear. Germline V lookup: CDR1 DFQATT, CDR2 SNEGSKA (reference sequence). This CDR3 is 14 amino acids long. The V gene lost 3 bases and the J gene lost 2 bases, with 13 bases spanning the gap.

The V call is TRBV10-3, the J call TRBJ2-5, with a tentative D call TRBD2 (5 bases). Per the germline V gene, CDR1 is ENHRY and CDR2 is SYGVKD. Trimming stripped 5 bases from V and 9 bases from J, with 19 bases between. The CDR3 contains 14 residues. The DNA of the CDR3 is TGTGCCATCAGTCTCGGACTGCACGACGGGGCCCAGTACTTC. Translating it yields CAISLGLHDGAQYF.

The chain links TRBV5-1 to TRBJ1-1, with D possibly TRBD1 on 6 matching bases. Per the germline V gene, CDR1 is SGHRS and CDR2 is YFSETQ. The V gene lost 0 bases and the J gene lost 7 bases, with 13 bases spanning the gap. The CDR3 runs to 14 residues. CDR3 loop: CASSLEAGVGEAFF. The CDR3 DNA is TGCGCCAGCAGCTTGGAGGCAGGGGTTGGTGAAGCTTTCTTT.

On this clonotype: The CDR3 ends on some other residue instead of the conserved phenylalanine or tryptophan, so this is likely a read error. The chain employs TRBV3-1 and TRBJ1-1, with a possible D match to TRBD1 (5 bases). This CDR3 has 13 residues. The V gene lost 1 base and the J gene lost 2 bases, with 5 bases spanning the gap. The germline CDR1 and CDR2 sequences are LGHDT and YNNKEL (reference sequence). The CDR3 spells CASSQGDNTEAFL. The CDR3 nucleotides read TGTGCCAGCAGCCAAGGGGACAACACTGAAGCTTTCCTT.

This clonotype appeared many times. The chain links TRBV29-1 to TRBJ2-5; TRBD2 might be the D (5 bases). Trimming pared 4 bases from V and 4 bases from J, leaving 13 bases between. CDR1 and CDR2 from the germline V gene are SQVTM and ANQGSEA. This CDR3 has 13 residues. The CDR3 here is CSVGRGARETQYF. CDR3 coding DNA: TGCAGCGTTGGTCGGGGAGCTCGAGAGACCCAGTACTTC.

The CDR3 reads CASSLEGRNTQYF. The CDR3 coding sequence is TGTGCCAGCAGCTTAGAGGGGCGAAATACGCAGTATTTT. This sequence joins TRBV28 and TRBJ2-3; TRBD1 or TRBD2 may be the D gene (5 bases each). V dropped 6 bases and J dropped 7 bases, with 14 bases sitting between them. In germline, CDR1 is MDHEN, CDR2 SYDVKM. This CDR3 comprises 13 residues.

This clonotype appeared a few times. The chain uses TRBV10-3 and TRBJ1-2; TRBD1 might be the D (5 bases). Germline V gives CDR1 ENHRY, CDR2 SYGVKD. The CDR3 covers 15 residues. Trimming cost V 4 bases and J 0 bases, with 12 bases left between them. The CDR3, as DNA: TGTGCCATCAGTGTGACAGAAGCTCCTAACTATGGCTACACCTTC. Its translation: CAISVTEAPNYGYTF.

The chain has TRBV9 and TRBJ2-2; D may correspond to TRBD1 or TRBD2 (6 bases each). The length of the CDR3 is 18 residues. Germline V gives CDR1 SGDLS, CDR2 YYNGEE. Trimming removed 1 base at V and 0 bases at J, with 16 bases between. DNA for the CDR3: TGTGCCAGCAGCGTACTTGATAGGGGGGTCTCGAACACCGGGGAGCTGTTTTTT. Protein sequence: CASSVLDRGVSNTGELFF.

This clonotype was recorded once. The gene calls are TRBV20-1 and TRBJ2-7; D not resolved. V was pared by 4 bases and J by 0 bases, with 10 bases between. Germline-derived CDR1 and CDR2 are DFQATT and SNEGSKA (reference sequence). This CDR3 spans 13 amino acids. CDR3 DNA sequence: TGCAGTGCTACCACCTCAAGCTCCTACGAGCAGTACTTC. Its translation is CSATTSSSYEQYF.

V usage is TRBV28 and J usage is TRBJ2-3; 7 bases map to TRBD1. The junction had 11 bases not matched to a gene; V was cut back by 5 bases and J by 0 bases. Germline V gene lookup returns CDR1 MDHEN and CDR2 SYDVKM. This CDR3 is built from 17 residues. CDR3 in amino acids: CASSPTPTGPSTDTQYF. The CDR3 region has the DNA TGTGCCAGCAGTCCTACCCCGACAGGGCCTAGCACAGATACGCAGTATTTT.

As for this clonotype: A read error may be the cause here, since a much bigger clone is one base away. This rearrangement joins TRBV7-2 to TRBJ2-3, with 10 positions matching TRBD2. The CDR3 loop spans 15 amino acids. Germline-derived CDR1 and CDR2 are SGHTA and FQGNSA. The CDR3 region has the DNA TGTGCCAGCAGCTTTCCAGCGGGAGGGACAGATGCGCAGTATTTT. Amino acids: CASSFPAGGTDAQYF.

V gene TRBV20-1 combines with J gene TRBJ2-5; a weak D match, TRBD2 (5 bases). The CDR3 consists of 12 residues. Germline CDR1 is DFQATT and CDR2 is SNEGSKA (reference sequence). Between the trimmed V and J ends, which lost 5 bases and 3 bases, there was a span of 10 bases. CDR3 nucleotide sequence: TGCAGTGCTCCCGGGGTAGAAGAGACCCAGTACTTC. It yields the protein CSAPGVEETQYF.

J is TRBJ2-5 and V is TRBV3-1; D gene unclear. TRBJ2-7 explains the end of the DNA better; the J call may be wrong. The CDR3 covers 11 residues. From germline, CDR1 is LGHDT and CDR2 YNNKEL (reference sequence). The CDR3 reads CASSPPHEQYF. CDR3 DNA sequence: TGTGCCAGCAGCCCCCCCCACGAGCAGTACTTC.

J is TRBJ2-3 and V is TRBV2, with D maybe TRBD2 (6 bases). V dropped 8 bases and J dropped 0 bases, with 24 bases sitting between them. CDR1 is SNHLY and CDR2 is FYNNEI in the germline V gene. The CDR3 runs 18 residues. CDR3 sequence reads: CASPWSPPGGVSTDTQYF. In DNA, the CDR3 is TGTGCCAGCCCCTGGTCCCCTCCCGGAGGGGTTAGCACAGATACGCAGTATTTT.

The J gene is TRBJ1-1, the V gene TRBV9; 7 bases match TRBD1. CDR1 is SGDLS, CDR2 YYNGEE, per germline. This CDR3 comprises 14 residues. Trimming took 5 bases from V and 0 from J; bases not matched to a gene: 4. CDR3 bases: TGTGCCAGCAGTTCAGGGGGGATGAACACTGAAGCTTTCTTT. Protein product: CASSSGGMNTEAFF.

The chain carries TRBV7-6 and TRBJ2-3; TRBD2 aligns across 15 bases. Germline V CDR1 and CDR2: SGHVS, FNYEAQ. With V trimmed by 5 bases and J by 6 bases, 9 bases remained unmatched. The CDR3 is made up of 17 amino acids. The CDR3 DNA reads TGTGCCAGCAGCACGGGGACTAGCGGGGGGATGGTGGATACGCAGTATTTT. It specifies CASSTGTSGGMVDTQYF.

V is TRBV7-2 and J is TRBJ2-3; D unresolved. V shed 5 bases and J shed 1 base, with 10 bases lying between them. CDR1 is SGHTA, CDR2 FQGNSA, per germline. CDR3 length equals 14 residues. The CDR3 protein is CASSGVLGTDTQYF. The CDR3 DNA sequence: TGTGCCAGCAGCGGCGTGTTAGGCACAGATACGCAGTATTTT.

The chain links TRBV6-2 or TRBV6-3 to TRBJ2-2; 7 bases agree with TRBD1. V shed 6 bases, J shed 3 bases, and the junction held 7 bases outside the gene matches. CDR3 length equals 15 residues. CDR1 and CDR2 (germline): MNHEY, SVGEGT. In DNA, the CDR3 is TGTGCCAGCAGACCAGGACAGGCGTACACCGGGGAGCTGTTTTTT. Translated: CASRPGQAYTGELFF.

A few counts support this clonotype. This chain links TRBV28 with TRBJ2-1; D might be TRBD1 (7 bases). CDR1 is MDHEN and CDR2 is SYDVKM in the germline V gene. The CDR3 loop spans 15 amino acids. Trimming stripped 2 bases from V and 7 bases from J, with 15 bases between. For the CDR3, the DNA is TGTGCCAGCAGTTTACGGGGGACAGTGTTGAATGAGCAGTTCTTC. Amino acids: CASSLRGTVLNEQFF. Using reference TRBV28 and TRBJ2-1 for the parts outside the CDR3, the full variable domain is DVKVTQSSRYLVKRTGEKVFLECVQDMDHENMFWYRQDPGLGLRLIYFSYDVKMKEKGDIPEGYSVSREKKERFSLILESASTNQTSMYLCASSLRGTVLNEQFFGPGTRLTVL.

V and J are TRBV6-6 and TRBJ2-1; D not certain. The CDR3 sequence is 13 residues long. V lost 0 bases, J lost 6 bases, and 6 bases lay in between. Looked up from germline, CDR1 is MNHNY and CDR2 is SVGAGI (reference sequence). DNA of the CDR3: TGTGCCAGCAGTTACTCGCTCGCCAATGAGCAGTTCTTC. Protein product: CASSYSLANEQFF.

This clonotype has only one observation. An end of the junction does not agree with germline; a read error may underlie this. V and J are TRBV20-1 and TRBJ2-5; D remains unclear. The germline V gene has CDR1 DFQATT and CDR2 SNEGSKA (reference sequence). This CDR3 comprises 12 residues. The CDR3 region has the DNA TGCAGCGCTAGTGGTTACTTTAATGAGCAGTACTTC. Translated: CSASGYFNEQYF.

CDR3 region: CASSEVPNASYNEQFF. The CDR3 bases are TGTGCCAGCAGTGAAGTCCCTAACGCTTCCTACAATGAGCAGTTCTTC. V usage is TRBV6-1 and J usage is TRBJ2-1; no clear D gene. Per germline, CDR1 MNHNS and CDR2 SASEGT. The CDR3 extends over 16 amino acids. Trimming cost V 1 base and J 1 base, with 11 bases left between them.

The rearrangement joins TRBV24-1 to TRBJ2-1, with 12 bases that match TRBD2. The DNA end is a closer match to TRBJ2-7, so the J assignment may be wrong. In germline, CDR1 is KGHDR, CDR2 SFDVKD. The CDR3 totals 15 residues. This chain's CDR3 is CATSDPTSGRLEQYF. CDR3 in DNA: TGTGCCACCAGTGACCCGACTAGCGGGAGATTGGAGCAGTACTTC.